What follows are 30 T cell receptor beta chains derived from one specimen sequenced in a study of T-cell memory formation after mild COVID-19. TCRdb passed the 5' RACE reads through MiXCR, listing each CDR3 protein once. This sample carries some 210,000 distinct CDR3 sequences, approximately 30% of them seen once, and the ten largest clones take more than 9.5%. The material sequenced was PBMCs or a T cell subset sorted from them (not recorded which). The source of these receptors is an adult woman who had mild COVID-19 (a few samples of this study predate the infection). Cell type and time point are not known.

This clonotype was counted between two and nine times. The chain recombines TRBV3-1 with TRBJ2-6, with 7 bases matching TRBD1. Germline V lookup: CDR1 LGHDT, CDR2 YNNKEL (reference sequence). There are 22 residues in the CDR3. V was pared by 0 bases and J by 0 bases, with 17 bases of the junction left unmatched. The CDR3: CASSQERGRGITLSSGANVLTF. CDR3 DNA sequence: TGTGCCAGCAGCCAAGAACGGGGCAGGGGGATAACTCTAAGCTCTGGGGCCAACGTCCTGACTTTC.

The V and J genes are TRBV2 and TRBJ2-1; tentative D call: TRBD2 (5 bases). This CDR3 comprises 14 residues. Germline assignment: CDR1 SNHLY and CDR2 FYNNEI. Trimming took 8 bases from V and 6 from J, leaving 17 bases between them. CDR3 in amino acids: CASAGPGSRNEQFF. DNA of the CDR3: TGTGCCAGCGCAGGTCCGGGATCCCGCAATGAGCAGTTCTTC.

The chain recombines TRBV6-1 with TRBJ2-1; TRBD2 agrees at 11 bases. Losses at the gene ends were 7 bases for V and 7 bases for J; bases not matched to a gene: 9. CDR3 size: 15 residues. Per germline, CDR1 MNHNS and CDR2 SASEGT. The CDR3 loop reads CASIRLAGGKNEQFF. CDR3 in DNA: TGTGCCAGCATTCGGCTAGCGGGAGGTAAAAATGAGCAGTTCTTC.

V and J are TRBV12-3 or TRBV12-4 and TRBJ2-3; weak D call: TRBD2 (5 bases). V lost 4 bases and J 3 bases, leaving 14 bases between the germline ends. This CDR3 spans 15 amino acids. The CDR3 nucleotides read TGTGCCAGCAGTTCGGGTGGGAGTATTACAGATACGCAGTATTTT. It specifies CASSSGGSITDTQYF.

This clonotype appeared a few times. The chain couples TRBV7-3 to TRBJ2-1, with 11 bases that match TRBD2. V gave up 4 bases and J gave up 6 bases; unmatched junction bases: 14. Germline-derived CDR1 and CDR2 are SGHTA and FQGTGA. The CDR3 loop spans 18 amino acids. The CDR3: CASSSPTSGKPRGNEQFF. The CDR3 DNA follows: TGTGCCAGCAGCTCCCCGACTAGCGGGAAACCCCGAGGCAATGAGCAGTTCTTC.

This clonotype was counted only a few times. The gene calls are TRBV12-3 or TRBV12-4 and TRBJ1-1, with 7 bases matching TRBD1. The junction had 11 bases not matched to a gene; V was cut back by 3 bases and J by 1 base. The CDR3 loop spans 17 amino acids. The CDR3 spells CASSFPPLRQGNTEAFF. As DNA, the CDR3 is TGTGCCAGCAGTTTCCCGCCCCTGAGACAGGGGAACACTGAAGCTTTCTTT.

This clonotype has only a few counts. The CDR3 DNA reads as TGCAGTGCTAGAGGAGAAGCCGGGACAAAGCAGTTCTTC. Residues: CSARGEAGTKQFF. The chain has TRBV20-1 and TRBJ2-1; tentative D call: TRBD1 (6 bases). CDR1 and CDR2 (germline): DFQATT, SNEGSKA (reference sequence). Trimming took off 1 base at V and 11 bases at J, with 15 bases between the two ends. CDR3 size: 13 residues.

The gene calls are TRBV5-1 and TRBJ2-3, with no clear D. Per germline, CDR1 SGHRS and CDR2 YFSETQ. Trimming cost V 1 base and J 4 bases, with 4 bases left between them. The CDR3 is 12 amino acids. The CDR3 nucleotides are TGCGCCAGCAGCTTGTTCGCAGATACGCAGTATTTT. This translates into CASSLFADTQYF.

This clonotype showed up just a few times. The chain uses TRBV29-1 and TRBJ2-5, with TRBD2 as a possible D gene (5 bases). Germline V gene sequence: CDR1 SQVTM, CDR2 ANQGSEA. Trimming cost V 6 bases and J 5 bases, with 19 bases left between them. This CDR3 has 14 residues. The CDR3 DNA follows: TGCAGCGTAGAGGACTGGACTTCGGGTGAGACCCAGTACTTC. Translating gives CSVEDWTSGETQYF. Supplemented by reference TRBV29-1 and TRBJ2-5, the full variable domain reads SAVISQKPSRDICQRGTSLTIQCQVDSQVTMMFWYRQQPGQSLTLIATANQGSEATYESGFVIDKFPISRPNLTFSTLTVSNMSPEDSSIYLCSVEDWTSGETQYFGPGTRLLVL.

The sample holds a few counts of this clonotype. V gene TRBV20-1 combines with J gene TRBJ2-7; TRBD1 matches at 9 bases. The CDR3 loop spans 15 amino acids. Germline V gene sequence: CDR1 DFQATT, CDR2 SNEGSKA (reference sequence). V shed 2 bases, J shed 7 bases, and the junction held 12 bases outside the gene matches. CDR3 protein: CSARSGRQGVGEQYF. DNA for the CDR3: TGCAGTGCTAGATCGGGGAGACAGGGGGTGGGTGAGCAGTACTTC.

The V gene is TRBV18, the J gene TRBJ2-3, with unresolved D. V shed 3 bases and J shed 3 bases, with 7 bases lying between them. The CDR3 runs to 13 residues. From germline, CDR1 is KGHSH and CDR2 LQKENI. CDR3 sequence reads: CASSPSGTDTQYF. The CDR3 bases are TGTGCCAGCTCACCCTCAGGTACAGATACGCAGTATTTT.

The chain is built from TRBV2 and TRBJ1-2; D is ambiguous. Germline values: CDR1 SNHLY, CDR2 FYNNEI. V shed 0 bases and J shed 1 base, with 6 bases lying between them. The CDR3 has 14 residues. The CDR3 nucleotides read TGTGCCAGCAGTGAAGCTCGGTTTAACTATGGCTACACCTTC. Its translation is CASSEARFNYGYTF.

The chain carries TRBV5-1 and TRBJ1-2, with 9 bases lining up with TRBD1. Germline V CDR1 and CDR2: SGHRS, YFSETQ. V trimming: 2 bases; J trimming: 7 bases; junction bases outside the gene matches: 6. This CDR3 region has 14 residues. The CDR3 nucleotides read TGCGCCAGCAGCTTAACAGGGGGCTACTCTGGCTACACCTTC. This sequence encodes CASSLTGGYSGYTF.

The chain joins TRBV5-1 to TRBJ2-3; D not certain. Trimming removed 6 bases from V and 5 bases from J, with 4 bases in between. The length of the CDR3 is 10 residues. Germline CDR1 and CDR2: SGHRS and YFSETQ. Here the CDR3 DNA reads TGCGCCAGCAATGGAGATACGCAGTATTTT. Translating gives CASNGDTQYF. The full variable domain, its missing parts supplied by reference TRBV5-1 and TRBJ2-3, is KAGVTQTPRYLIKTRGQQVTLSCSPISGHRSVSWYQQTPGQGLQFLFEYFSETQRNKGNFPGRFSGRQFSNSRSEMNVSTLELGDSALYLCASNGDTQYFGPGTRLTVL.

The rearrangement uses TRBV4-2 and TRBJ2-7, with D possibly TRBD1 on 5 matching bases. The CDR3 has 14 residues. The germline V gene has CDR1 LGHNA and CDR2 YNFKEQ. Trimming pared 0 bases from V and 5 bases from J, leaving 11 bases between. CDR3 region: CASSQDQGSNEQYF. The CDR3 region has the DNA TGTGCCAGCAGCCAAGATCAGGGTAGCAACGAGCAGTACTTC.

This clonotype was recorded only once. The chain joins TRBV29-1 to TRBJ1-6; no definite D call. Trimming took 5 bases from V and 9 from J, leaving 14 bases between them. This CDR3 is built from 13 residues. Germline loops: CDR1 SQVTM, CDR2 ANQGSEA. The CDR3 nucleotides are TGCAGCGTTCTTGTTCGTTATGGTTCACCCCTCCACTTT. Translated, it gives CSVLVRYGSPLHF.

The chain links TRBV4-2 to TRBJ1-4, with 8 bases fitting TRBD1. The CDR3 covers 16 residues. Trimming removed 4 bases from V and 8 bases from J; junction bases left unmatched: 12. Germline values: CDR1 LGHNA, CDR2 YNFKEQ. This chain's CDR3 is CASSLGQGGGGEKLFF. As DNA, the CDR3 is TGTGCCAGCAGCCTTGGACAGGGCGGCGGGGGCGAAAAACTGTTTTTT.

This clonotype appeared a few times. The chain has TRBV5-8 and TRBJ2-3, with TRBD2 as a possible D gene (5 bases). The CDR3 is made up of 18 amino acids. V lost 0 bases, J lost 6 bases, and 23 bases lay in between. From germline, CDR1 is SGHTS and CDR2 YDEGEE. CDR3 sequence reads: CASSLGAVIGVSLDTQYF. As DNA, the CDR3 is TGTGCCAGCAGCTTGGGAGCCGTGATCGGGGTTTCTTTGGATACGCAGTATTTT.

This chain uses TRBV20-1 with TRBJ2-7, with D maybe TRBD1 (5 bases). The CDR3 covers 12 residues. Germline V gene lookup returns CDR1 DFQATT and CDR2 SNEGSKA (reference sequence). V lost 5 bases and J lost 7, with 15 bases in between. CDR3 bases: TGCAGTGCTGGGCTAGGGGCTGGGGAGCAGTACTTC. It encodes CSAGLGAGEQYF.

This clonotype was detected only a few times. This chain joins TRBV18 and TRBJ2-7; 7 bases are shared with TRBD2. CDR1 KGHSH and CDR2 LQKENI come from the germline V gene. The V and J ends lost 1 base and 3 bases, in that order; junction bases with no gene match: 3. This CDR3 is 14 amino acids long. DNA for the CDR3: TGTGCCAGCTCACCACGCGGGAGCGACTACGAGCAGTACTTC. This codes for CASSPRGSDYEQYF.

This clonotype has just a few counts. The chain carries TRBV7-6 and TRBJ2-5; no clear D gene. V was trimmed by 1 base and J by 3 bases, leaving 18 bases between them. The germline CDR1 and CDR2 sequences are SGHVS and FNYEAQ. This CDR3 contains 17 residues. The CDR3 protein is CASSLGIDTADKETQYF. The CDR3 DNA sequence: TGTGCCAGCAGCTTAGGAATCGACACCGCCGACAAAGAGACCCAGTACTTC.

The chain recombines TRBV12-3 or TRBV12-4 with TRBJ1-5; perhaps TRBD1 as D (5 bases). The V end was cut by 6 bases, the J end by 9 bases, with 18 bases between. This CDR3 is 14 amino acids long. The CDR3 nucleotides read TGTGCCAGCAGGAAGACAGTACCGTTTTGGCCCCAGCATTTT. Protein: CASRKTVPFWPQHF.

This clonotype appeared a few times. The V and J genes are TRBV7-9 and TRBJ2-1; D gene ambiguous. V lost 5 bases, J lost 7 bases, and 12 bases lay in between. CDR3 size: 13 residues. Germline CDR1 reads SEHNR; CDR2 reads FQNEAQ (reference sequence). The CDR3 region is CASSHVPVNEQFF. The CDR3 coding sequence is TGTGCCAGCAGCCACGTTCCCGTGAATGAGCAGTTCTTC.

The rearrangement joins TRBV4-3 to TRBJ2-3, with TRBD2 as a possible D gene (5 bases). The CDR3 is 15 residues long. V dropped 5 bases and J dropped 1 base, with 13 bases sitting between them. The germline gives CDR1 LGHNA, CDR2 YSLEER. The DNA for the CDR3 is TGCGCCAGCAGCTCGGACCAGAGGGGCACAGATACGCAGTATTTT. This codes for CASSSDQRGTDTQYF.

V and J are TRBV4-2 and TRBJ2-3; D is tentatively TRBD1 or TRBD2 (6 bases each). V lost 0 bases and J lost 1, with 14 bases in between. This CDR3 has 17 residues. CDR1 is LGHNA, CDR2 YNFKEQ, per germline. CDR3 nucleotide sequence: TGTGCCAGCAGCCAAGATTTGGGGGGCCCCCGCACAGATACGCAGTATTTT. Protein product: CASSQDLGGPRTDTQYF.

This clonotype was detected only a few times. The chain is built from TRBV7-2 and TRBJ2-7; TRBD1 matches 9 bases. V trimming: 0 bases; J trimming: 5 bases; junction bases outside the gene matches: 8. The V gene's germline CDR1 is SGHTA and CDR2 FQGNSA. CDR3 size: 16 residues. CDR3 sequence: CASSLAPGTGRNEQYF. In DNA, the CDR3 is TGTGCCAGCAGCTTAGCCCCGGGGACAGGGCGGAACGAGCAGTACTTC.

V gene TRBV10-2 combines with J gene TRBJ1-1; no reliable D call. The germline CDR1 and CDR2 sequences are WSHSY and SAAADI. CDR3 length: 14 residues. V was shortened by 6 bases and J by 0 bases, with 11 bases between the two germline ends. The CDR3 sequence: CASSKTYMNTEAFF. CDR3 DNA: TGCGCCAGCAGCAAGACATATATGAACACTGAAGCTTTCTTT.

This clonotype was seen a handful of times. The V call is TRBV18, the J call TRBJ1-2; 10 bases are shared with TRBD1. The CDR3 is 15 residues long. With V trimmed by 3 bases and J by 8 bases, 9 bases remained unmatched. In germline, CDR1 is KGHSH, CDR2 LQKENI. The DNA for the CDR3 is TGTGCCAGCTCACCCGCCCTTGGGACAGGGGAAGGCTACACCTTC. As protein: CASSPALGTGEGYTF.

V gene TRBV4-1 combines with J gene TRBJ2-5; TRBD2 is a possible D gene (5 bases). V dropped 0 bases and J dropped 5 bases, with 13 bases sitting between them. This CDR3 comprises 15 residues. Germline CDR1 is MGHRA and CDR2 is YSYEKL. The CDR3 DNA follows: TGCGCCAGCAGCCAAGATGTCCGGGATGGGGAGACCCAGTACTTC. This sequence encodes CASSQDVRDGETQYF.

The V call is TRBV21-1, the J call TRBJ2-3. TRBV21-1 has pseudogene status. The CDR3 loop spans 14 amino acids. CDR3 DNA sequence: TGTGCCAGCAGCAATTGCCCAGACACAGATACGCAGTATTTT. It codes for CASSNCPDTDTQYF.